One and the same sample provided the 31 T cell receptor beta chains below, sequenced in a study of CD8+ T cells in alopecia areata. Treatment specified: oral pan-JAK inhibitor, 5-10 mg twice daily. It was cDNA, reverse transcribed from extracted RNA, that served as the sequencing template. Repertoires were generated with immunoSEQ multiplex PCR, while TCRdb's copy carries only in-frame clones and drops some. The table lists about 200,000 clones, about three fifths of them singletons. Sample: CD4+ T cells sorted from blood, taken at week 24, from a patient treated with tofacitinib. Every receptor here comes from a human donor with alopecia areata.

J is TRBJ2-5 and V is TRBV15; D remains ambiguous. V lost 5 bases and J lost 1, with 8 bases in between. The CDR3 has 13 amino acids. Germline CDR1 LNHNV, CDR2 YYDKDF (reference sequence). CDR3 sequence reads: CATSRKLQETQYF. As DNA, the CDR3 is TGTGCCACCAGCCGAAAGCTCCAAGAGACCCAGTACTTC. The entire variable domain, with the rest obtained from reference TRBV15 and TRBJ2-5, is as follows: DAMVIQNPRYQVTQFGKPVTLSCSQTLNHNVMYWYQQKSSQAPKLLFHYYDKDFNNEADTPDNFQSRRPNTSFCFLDIRSPGLGDTAMYLCATSRKLQETQYFGPGTRLLVL.

The chain joins TRBV28 to TRBJ1-2, with no clear D. Per the germline V gene, CDR1 is MDHEN and CDR2 is SYDVKM. With 5 bases removed from V and 8 bases from J, the gap between germline ends came to 12 bases. This CDR3 contains 12 residues. The CDR3 DNA sequence: TGTGCCAGCAGTCTTCTATCGGGCGGCTACACCTTC. It translates to CASSLLSGGYTF.

The genes are TRBV5-1 and TRBJ2-7; D is uncertain. The V end was cut by 4 bases, the J end by 2 bases, with 7 bases between. Germline V gene lookup returns CDR1 SGHRS and CDR2 YFSETQ. The CDR3 length is 12 residues. CDR3 protein: CASSAVPYEQYF. Written as DNA, the CDR3 is TGCGCCAGCAGCGCGGTCCCCTACGAGCAGTACTTC.

The V and J genes are TRBV14 and TRBJ2-7, with D perhaps TRBD1 (5 bases). The CDR3 is made up of 15 amino acids. Germline V gene lookup returns CDR1 SGHDN and CDR2 FVKESK. V was trimmed by 0 bases and J by 0 bases, leaving 9 bases between them. CDR3 DNA: TGTGCCAGCAGCCAAGATTGGGGCGGCTCCTACGAGCAGTACTTC. Its translation: CASSQDWGGSYEQYF.

Comment on this clone: The junction does not match germline at one end; this may be a read error. The chain links TRBV5-4 to TRBJ1-1; TRBD1 agrees at 10 bases. The CDR3 sequence is 16 residues long. In germline, CDR1 is SGHNT, CDR2 YYREEE (reference sequence). This CDR3 is CASSRAGTGDYLGAFF. The CDR3 DNA sequence: TGCGCCAGCAGCCGTGCCGGGACAGGGGACTACCTGGGAGCTTTCTTT.

This chain uses TRBV4-1 with TRBJ2-3, with D unclear. Germline V gene sequence: CDR1 MGHRA, CDR2 YSYEKL. V dropped 2 bases and J dropped 3 bases, with 6 bases sitting between them. CDR3 length: 13 amino acids. The CDR3 loop is CASSQTPTDTQYF. The CDR3 bases are TGCGCCAGCAGCCAAACACCGACAGATACGCAGTATTTT.

The V gene is TRBV23-1, the J gene TRBJ1-5; D not certain. TRBV23-1 counts as an open reading frame of uncertain function. Trimming removed 0 bases from V and 2 bases from J, with 8 bases in between. The CDR3 has 15 residues. The CDR3 reads CASSQSNRGNQPQHF. CDR3 in DNA: TGCGCCAGCAGTCAATCGAACCGAGGCAATCAGCCCCAGCATTTT.

The chain is built from TRBV7-2 and TRBJ2-5; the D gene is possibly TRBD1 (5 bases). The V gene's germline CDR1 is SGHTA and CDR2 FQGNSA. The V end lost 5 bases, the J end lost 5 bases, and 12 bases lay between the germline ends. CDR3 length: 13 residues. CDR3: CASSPSPGETQYF. CDR3 bases: TGTGCCAGCAGCCCATCTCCAGGGGAGACCCAGTACTTC.

This clone was recorded once. The chain uses TRBV27 and TRBJ1-2; 9 nucleotides match TRBD1. The germline V gene encodes CDR1 MNHEY and CDR2 SMNVEV (reference sequence). Trimming took 5 bases from V and 6 from J; bases not matched to a gene: 7. The CDR3 totals 14 residues. The CDR3 DNA sequence: TGTGCCAGCAGTCATGGACAGGGGAGGGATGGCTACACCTTC. Amino acid sequence: CASSHGQGRDGYTF.

V and J are TRBV5-4 and TRBJ2-2; weak D call: TRBD2 (6 bases). Germline CDR1 is SGHNT and CDR2 is YYREEE (reference sequence). With 6 bases removed from V and 2 bases from J, the gap between germline ends came to 14 bases. The CDR3 is made up of 15 amino acids. The CDR3 is CASTPGTHNTGELFF. The CDR3 DNA reads TGTGCCAGCACCCCGGGGACTCACAACACCGGGGAGCTGTTTTTT.

The V call is TRBV7-2, the J call TRBJ2-2; 8 positions agree with TRBD2. With 0 bases clipped from V and 6 bases from J, the junction kept 6 bases outside the gene matches. The CDR3 runs 16 residues. Germline V gene data show CDR1 as SGHTA and CDR2 as FQGNSA. The CDR3 region has the DNA TGTGCCAGCAGCTTAGCCCCCGGGAGGGGGGCCGGGGAGCTGTTTTTT. Encoded protein: CASSLAPGRGAGELFF.

The gene calls are TRBV5-1 and TRBJ2-7; D is uncertain. The CDR3 spans 13 residues. Germline-derived CDR1 and CDR2 are SGHRS and YFSETQ. V was pared by 0 bases and J by 9 bases, with 13 bases between. CDR3 coding DNA: TGCGCCAGCAGCTTGGTAGGGCTCTCGGGGCAGTACTTC. Translating it yields CASSLVGLSGQYF.

The V and J genes are TRBV4-3 and TRBJ2-1; TRBD1 matches 8 bases. Germline V gives CDR1 LGHNA, CDR2 YSLEER. Losses at the gene ends were 1 base for V and 1 base for J; bases not matched to a gene: 3. The CDR3 covers 16 residues. The CDR3 DNA follows: TGCGCCAGCAGCCAAGCGGACAGGGTGTCCTACAATGAGCAGTTCTTC. This gives the protein CASSQADRVSYNEQFF.

This clone turned up a few times. V gene TRBV7-9 combines with J gene TRBJ2-5, with no clear D. V was cut by 3 bases and J by 2 bases, with 10 bases left in between. CDR3 size: 14 residues. Looked up from germline, CDR1 is SEHNR and CDR2 is FQNEAQ (reference sequence). The CDR3 region has the DNA TGTGCCAGCAGCTTCACTTCCGATCAAGAGACCCAGTACTTC. Its translation is CASSFTSDQETQYF.

The rearrangement uses TRBV30 and TRBJ2-7; TRBD1 matches at 9 bases. The germline gives CDR1 GTSNPN, CDR2 SVGIG (reference sequence). Trimming cost V 2 bases and J 3 bases; bases outside gene matches: 2. The CDR3 has 13 amino acids. In DNA form, the CDR3 reads TGTGCCTGGAGTAAGGGACAGGGCTACGAGCAGTACTTC. Translation: CAWSKGQGYEQYF. The full variable domain, with the rest looked up from reference TRBV30 and TRBJ2-7, is SQTIHQWPATLVQPVGSPLSLECTVEGTSNPNLYWYRQAAGRGLQLLFYSVGIGQISSEVPQNLSASRPQDRQFILSSKKLLLSDSGFYLCAWSKGQGYEQYFGPGTRLTVT.

J is TRBJ1-2 and V is TRBV5-4; D is undetermined. Per germline, CDR1 SGHNT and CDR2 YYREEE (reference sequence). The CDR3 spans 14 residues. Deletions cut 4 bases from V and 7 bases from J, with 17 bases between. The CDR3 region is CASSPEGRIPGYTF. The CDR3 DNA sequence: TGTGCCAGCAGCCCAGAAGGGAGGATTCCTGGCTACACCTTC.

This clone appeared a few times. The V gene is TRBV10-2, the J gene TRBJ2-1; D may match TRBD1 or TRBD2 (6 bases each). The CDR3 contains 12 residues. Germline CDR1 is WSHSY and CDR2 is SAAADI. Deletions cut 7 bases from V and 5 bases from J, with 9 bases between. For the CDR3, the DNA is TGCGCCAGCACGAGGGGGGACAATGAGCAGTTCTTC. It is translated as CASTRGDNEQFF.

This clone was picked up one time. The V call is TRBV15, the J call TRBJ2-5; TRBD1 might be the D (8 bases). This CDR3 region has 15 residues. Germline CDR1 LNHNV, CDR2 YYDKDF (reference sequence). The V end lost 4 bases, the J end lost 2 bases, and 14 bases lay between the germline ends. Here the CDR3 DNA reads TGTGCCACCAGCATTGGACAGGGAGGGCAAGAGACCCAGTACTTC. This encodes CATSIGQGGQETQYF.

The V gene is TRBV25-1, the J gene TRBJ2-2, with D unclear. Trimming cost V 3 bases and J 8 bases, with 4 bases left between them. This CDR3 spans 11 amino acids. The germline CDR1 and CDR2 sequences are MGHDK and SYGVNS. The CDR3 protein is CASSDLGELFF. The CDR3, as DNA: TGTGCCAGCAGTGACTTGGGGGAGCTGTTTTTT.

V gene TRBV7-9 combines with J gene TRBJ2-5; D call uncertain. V lost 1 base and J 7 bases, leaving 10 bases between the germline ends. This CDR3 is built from 13 residues. Per the germline V gene, CDR1 is SEHNR and CDR2 is FQNEAQ (reference sequence). This CDR3 is CASSLESPVTQYF. In DNA form, the CDR3 reads TGTGCCAGCAGCTTAGAAAGCCCAGTGACCCAGTACTTC.

This rearrangement joins TRBV29-1 to TRBJ1-2; a weak D match, TRBD1 (6 bases). Germline V gene lookup returns CDR1 SQVTM and CDR2 ANQGSEA. The CDR3 runs to 13 residues. V dropped 6 bases and J dropped 3 bases, with 14 bases sitting between them. Here the CDR3 reads CSVQGNLDYGYTF. DNA of the CDR3: TGCAGCGTCCAGGGGAATTTGGACTATGGCTACACCTTC.

This clone showed up just a few times. The chain has TRBV5-1 and TRBJ2-6, with D perhaps TRBD1 (6 bases). V lost 4 bases and J lost 4, with 15 bases in between. This CDR3 contains 16 residues. CDR1 and CDR2 (germline): SGHRS, YFSETQ. In DNA, the CDR3 is TGCGCCAGCAGCCCAACAGGGTGGGCAGGGGCCAACGTCCTGACTTTC. It specifies CASSPTGWAGANVLTF.

This clone was counted only a few times. The chain has TRBV6-1 and TRBJ1-1, with 7 bases matching TRBD1. The germline V gene encodes CDR1 MNHNS and CDR2 SASEGT. The CDR3 runs to 15 residues. Trimming took 6 bases from V and 1 from J; bases not matched to a gene: 8. The CDR3 protein is CASRKTGISNTEAFF. In DNA, the CDR3 is TGTGCCAGCAGGAAGACAGGGATATCGAACACTGAAGCTTTCTTT.

The CDR3 nucleotides are TGTGCCAGCCGCGCCAGTTCCAATCAGCCCCAGCATTTT. Translating gives CASRASSNQPQHF. V usage is TRBV6-5 and J usage is TRBJ1-5, with D unclear. The CDR3 loop spans 13 amino acids. V was clipped by 8 bases and J by 3 bases, with 11 bases between them. Per the germline V gene, CDR1 is MNHEY and CDR2 is SVGAGI.

The rearrangement joins TRBV4-1 to TRBJ1-5; tentatively, D is TRBD1 (5 bases). V lost 4 bases to trimming and J lost 0 bases, with 16 bases between them. CDR1 and CDR2 (germline): MGHRA, YSYEKL. This CDR3 comprises 17 residues. The CDR3 sequence: CASSRTGDGDSNQPQHF. The CDR3 region has the DNA TGCGCCAGCAGCCGTACCGGGGACGGAGATAGCAATCAGCCCCAGCATTTT.

This clone was counted between two and nine times. V usage is TRBV27 and J usage is TRBJ1-1; D is unresolved. Trimming took off 6 bases at V and 1 base at J, with 9 bases between the two ends. There are 13 residues in the CDR3. Germline V gene data show CDR1 as MNHEY and CDR2 as SMNVEV (reference sequence). The CDR3 sequence is CASRSKKNTEAFF. As DNA, the CDR3 is TGTGCCAGCAGGTCAAAGAAGAACACTGAAGCTTTCTTT.

Only a few counts were recorded for this clone. This sequence joins TRBV28 and TRBJ2-7; TRBD2 aligns across 14 bases. This CDR3 comprises 14 residues. V shed 5 bases and J 6 bases; nucleotides not matched to a gene: 3. Germline V lookup: CDR1 MDHEN, CDR2 SYDVKM. The DNA for the CDR3 is TGTGCCAGCAGTCAGGGGACTAGCGGGAGCGAGCAGTACTTC. This sequence encodes CASSQGTSGSEQYF. Full variable domain (outside the CDR3, taken from reference TRBV28 and TRBJ2-7): DVKVTQSSRYLVKRTGEKVFLECVQDMDHENMFWYRQDPGLGLRLIYFSYDVKMKEKGDIPEGYSVSREKKERFSLILESASTNQTSMYLCASSQGTSGSEQYFGPGTRLTVT.

The CDR3 here is CASSRSAGGSEDTQYF. The CDR3 nucleotides read TGTGCCAGCAGCCGCTCAGCGGGGGGTAGTGAAGATACGCAGTATTTT. The chain uses TRBV4-2 and TRBJ2-3, with TRBD2 identical over 9 bases. V lost 4 bases to trimming and J lost 5 bases; unmatched junction nucleotides: 10. CDR3 size: 16 residues. Germline V gene sequence: CDR1 LGHNA, CDR2 YNFKEQ.

A word on this clone: Within the sample, other DNA sequences also encode this same CDR3. The chain uses TRBV29-1 and TRBJ1-1, with D uncertain. Germline V gene sequence: CDR1 SQVTM, CDR2 ANQGSEA. The CDR3 sequence is 10 residues long. Trimming removed 7 bases from V and 2 bases from J, with 5 bases in between. For the CDR3, the DNA is TGCAGCGCCCTAAACACTGAAGCTTTCTTT. As protein: CSALNTEAFF.

The rearrangement joins TRBV15 to TRBJ2-3; D may match TRBD1 or TRBD2 (5 bases each). CDR1 is LNHNV, CDR2 YYDKDF, per germline (reference sequence). Trimming cost V 5 bases and J 6 bases, with 18 bases left between them. The CDR3 totals 15 residues. CDR3 loop: CATSVRRGESDTQYF. The CDR3 coding sequence is TGTGCCACCAGCGTCAGAAGGGGAGAGAGCGATACGCAGTATTTT.

The rearrangement uses TRBV30 and TRBJ1-3; D uncertain. Germline V gives CDR1 GTSNPN, CDR2 SVGIG (reference sequence). The CDR3 spans 13 residues. V lost 4 bases and J lost 4, with 11 bases in between. The CDR3 here is CAWNKGIGNTIYF. In nucleotides, the CDR3 is TGTGCCTGGAATAAGGGTATAGGAAACACCATATATTTT.